This T cell receptor (beta chain) was found in a study of T cell changes during pregnancy in multiple sclerosis. With 0 bases removed from V and 3 bases from J, the gap between germline ends came to 12 bases. Germline CDR1 and CDR2: SGHKS and YYEKEE (reference sequence). The CDR3 loop spans 15 amino acids. Some clones are missing from TCRdb's copy, which holds only in-frame ones; the method was immunoSEQ multiplex PCR. This table holds approximately 45,000 clones, roughly 92% found once. The sample was CD4+ T cells from peripheral blood mononuclear cells, taken in the first trimester of pregnancy. V and J are TRBV5-5 and TRBJ1-1; D is ambiguous. This clonotype was sampled from a female donor with multiple sclerosis, enrolled in a pregnancy study. CDR3 DNA: TGTGCCAGCAGCTTGGAAACCCTACCCTACACTGAAGCTTTCTTT. The encoded protein is CASSLETLPYTEAFF. The full variable domain, rest sourced from reference TRBV5-5 and TRBJ1-1, is DAGVTQSPTHLIKTRGQQVTLRCSPISGHKSVSWYQQVLGQGPQFIFQYYEKEERGRGNFPDRFSARQFPNYSSELNVNALLLGDSALYLCASSLETLPYTEAFFGQGTRLTVV.